The 19 T cell receptor beta chains below were found in one sample sequenced in a study of cytomegalovirus exposure and HLA in healthy donors. With 60 Vbeta and 13 Jbeta primers, the PCR was carried out. Profiling relied on immunoSEQ multiplex PCR, and the TCRdb table lists in-frame clones only, not all of them. The profile shows fewer than 250,000 clones, under 85% of them singletons. The sample consisted of PBMCs. The receptor source for this set is a woman between 45 and 60 years old in good health and CMV-seropositive.

The genes are TRBV7-9 and TRBJ1-1, with D possibly TRBD1 on 5 matching bases. CDR1 and CDR2 from the germline V gene are SEHNR and FQNEAQ (reference sequence). V was cut by 3 bases and J by 1 base, with 15 bases left in between. The CDR3 is 16 amino acids. The CDR3 DNA follows: TGTGCCAGCAGCTTTATCCCTAGGGGCGGGAACACTGAAGCTTTCTTT. It codes for CASSFIPRGGNTEAFF.

The chain uses TRBV4-1 and TRBJ1-1; 7 bases align to TRBD1. The CDR3 runs 16 residues. V shed 2 bases and J 5 bases; nucleotides not matched to a gene: 11. Germline V gene data show CDR1 as MGHRA and CDR2 as YSYEKL. The CDR3 loop reads CASSQYAGQLGTEAFF. CDR3 nucleotide sequence: TGCGCCAGCAGCCAATATGCGGGACAGTTGGGAACTGAAGCTTTCTTT.

The chain couples TRBV5-1 to TRBJ2-2, with TRBD1 matching 9 bases. With 3 bases clipped from V and 5 bases from J, the junction kept 8 bases outside the gene matches. The germline V gene encodes CDR1 SGHRS and CDR2 YFSETQ. This CDR3 has 16 amino acids. DNA for the CDR3: TGCGCCAGCAGCTCGGCCGGGACAGGGAATACCGGGGAGCTGTTTTTT. Translation: CASSSAGTGNTGELFF.

In DNA, the CDR3 is TGCGCCAGCAGCTGGGGACAGCCGAACGGGAACACTGAAGCTTTCTTT. This encodes CASSWGQPNGNTEAFF. The rearrangement uses TRBV5-1 and TRBJ1-1, with 7 bases matching TRBD1. The CDR3 loop spans 16 amino acids. Germline loops: CDR1 SGHRS, CDR2 YFSETQ. V shed 3 bases, J shed 1 base, and the junction held 9 bases outside the gene matches. Variable domain in full (rest from reference TRBV5-1 and TRBJ1-1): KAGVTQTPRYLIKTRGQQVTLSCSPISGHRSVSWYQQTPGQGLQFLFEYFSETQRNKGNFPGRFSGRQFSNSRSEMNVSTLELGDSALYLCASSWGQPNGNTEAFFGQGTRLTVV.

Concerning this clone: Other DNA sequences in this specimen translate into the identical CDR3. The chain joins TRBV27 to TRBJ1-1; no clear D. The CDR3 is made up of 13 amino acids. Germline values: CDR1 MNHEY, CDR2 SMNVEV (reference sequence). Trimming removed 0 bases from V and 1 base from J, with 3 bases in between. The CDR3 region has the DNA TGTGCCAGCAGTTTATCCCGGAACACTGAAGCTTTCTTT. Residues: CASSLSRNTEAFF.

The V and J genes are TRBV10-3 and TRBJ1-1; D gene uncertain. Trimming cost V 5 bases and J 6 bases, with 10 bases left between them. From germline, CDR1 is ENHRY and CDR2 SYGVKD. This CDR3 spans 12 amino acids. Here the CDR3 reads CAISTLASEAFF. The CDR3 DNA reads TGTGCCATCAGTACCTTGGCTTCTGAAGCTTTCTTT.

The chain has TRBV6-5 and TRBJ1-1; D possibly corresponds to TRBD1 (6 bases). CDR1 and CDR2 (germline): MNHEY, SVGAGI. The V gene lost 4 bases and the J gene lost 4 bases, with 13 bases spanning the gap. The CDR3 runs 14 residues. The CDR3 nucleotides read TGTGCCAGCAGTTCGACAGGTTCGGTCACTGAAGCTTTCTTT. Protein: CASSSTGSVTEAFF.

The chain uses TRBV5-4 and TRBJ2-1; the D gene is possibly TRBD1 (6 bases). CDR1 SGHNT and CDR2 YYREEE come from the germline V gene (reference sequence). The CDR3 covers 13 residues. With 4 bases removed from V and 8 bases from J, the gap between germline ends came to 13 bases. CDR3 region: CASSKEQGYEQFF. Written as DNA, the CDR3 is TGTGCCAGCAGCAAAGAACAGGGCTATGAGCAGTTCTTC.

A remark on this clone: The same CDR3 is also encoded by other DNA sequences in this sample. CDR3 in amino acids: CASTRDRGTGELFF. Written as DNA, the CDR3 is TGTGCCAGCACTAGGGACAGGGGGACCGGGGAGCTGTTTTTT. The gene calls are TRBV2 and TRBJ2-2; 11 bases are shared with TRBD1. V dropped 7 bases and J dropped 5; count of bases not matched to a gene: 3. The germline CDR1 and CDR2 sequences are SNHLY and FYNNEI. This CDR3 has 14 amino acids. The full variable domain, with the rest looked up from reference TRBV2 and TRBJ2-2, is EPEVTQTPSHQVTQMGQEVILRCVPISNHLYFYWYRQILGQKVEFLVSFYNNEISEKSEIFDDQFSVERPDGSNFTLKIRSTKLEDSAMYFCASTRDRGTGELFFGEGSRLTVL.

The chain joins TRBV29-1 to TRBJ2-3; the match to TRBD2 covers 8 bases. This CDR3 contains 14 residues. The V gene's germline CDR1 is SQVTM and CDR2 ANQGSEA. J lost 6 bases, V lost 5 bases, and 10 bases had no gene match. The CDR3, as DNA: TGCAGCGTTCAGTCTAGCGGGTCTAGGGATACGCAGTATTTT. It translates to CSVQSSGSRDTQYF.

This chain joins TRBV7-8 and TRBJ2-3, with 8 bases matching TRBD2. The V and J ends lost 5 bases and 3 bases, in that order; junction bases with no gene match: 10. Germline lookup yields CDR1 SGHVS and CDR2 FQNEAQ. This CDR3 has 16 amino acids. DNA of the CDR3: TGTGCCAGCAGCAAAACCGGGCCGGGGGGGACAGATACGCAGTATTTT. This translates into CASSKTGPGGTDTQYF.

The chain recombines TRBV19 with TRBJ2-7, with 12 positions matching TRBD2. J gave up 4 bases and V 3 bases, and 10 bases lay outside the gene matches. There are 17 residues in the CDR3. Germline V gene lookup returns CDR1 LNHDA and CDR2 SQIVND (reference sequence). Here the CDR3 reads CASSILLTSGGPYEQYF. Written as DNA, the CDR3 is TGTGCCAGTAGTATTCTCCTGACTAGCGGGGGACCATACGAGCAGTACTTC.

This chain connects TRBV28 to TRBJ1-1, with a weak D call TRBD1 (5 bases). Trimming shortened V by 7 bases and J by 0 bases, and 24 bases separated the two germline ends. Germline V gene lookup returns CDR1 MDHEN and CDR2 SYDVKM. There are 18 residues in the CDR3. The CDR3 sequence is CASMPSLGALGVNTEAFF. The CDR3 nucleotides read TGTGCCAGCATGCCCTCCCTAGGTGCCTTAGGGGTGAACACTGAAGCTTTCTTT. The complete variable domain, with remaining parts taken from reference TRBV28 and TRBJ1-1, reads DVKVTQSSRYLVKRTGEKVFLECVQDMDHENMFWYRQDPGLGLRLIYFSYDVKMKEKGDIPEGYSVSREKKERFSLILESASTNQTSMYLCASMPSLGALGVNTEAFFGQGTRLTVV.

The V gene is TRBV18, the J gene TRBJ1-6; TRBD1 matches at 7 bases. CDR1 is KGHSH, CDR2 LQKENI, per germline. The CDR3 extends over 17 amino acids. The V and J ends lost 3 bases and 0 bases, in that order; junction bases with no gene match: 5. The CDR3 reads CASSPPTGVSYNSPLHF. In DNA, the CDR3 is TGTGCCAGCTCACCCCCCACAGGGGTCTCCTATAATTCACCCCTCCACTTT.

J is TRBJ1-1 and V is TRBV18; no clear D. CDR3 length: 16 residues. Germline CDR1 reads KGHSH; CDR2 reads LQKENI. The germline V and J ends were trimmed by 3 bases and 1 base, with 15 bases remaining between them. DNA of the CDR3: TGTGCCAGCTCACCCGCCCTGCGAGCAGGGAACACTGAAGCTTTCTTT. It translates to CASSPALRAGNTEAFF.

V is TRBV29-1 and J is TRBJ2-2; D call uncertain. Germline-derived CDR1 and CDR2 are SQVTM and ANQGSEA. Trimming removed 3 bases from V and 3 bases from J, with 8 bases in between. CDR3 length equals 13 residues. The CDR3 protein is CSVESLDTGELFF. The DNA for the CDR3 is TGCAGCGTTGAGAGTCTAGACACCGGGGAGCTGTTTTTT.

V gene TRBV15 combines with J gene TRBJ2-5, with D perhaps matching TRBD2 (5 bases). Gene TRBJ2-7 matches the end of the DNA better, so the J call may be wrong. Germline V CDR1 and CDR2: LNHNV, YYDKDF (reference sequence). The length of the CDR3 is 13 residues. CDR3 residues: CATSVSSFYEQYF. In DNA form, the CDR3 reads TGTGCCACCAGCGTGTCTAGCTTCTACGAGCAGTACTTC.

There are a few counts of this clone. The rearrangement uses TRBV27 and TRBJ2-1; TRBD2 aligns across 10 bases. This CDR3 spans 18 amino acids. The V gene end was trimmed by 4 bases and the J gene end by 2 bases; junction bases not matched to a gene: 11. Germline V CDR1 and CDR2: MNHEY, SMNVEV (reference sequence). The CDR3 DNA is TGTGCCAGCAGTTCCCCTTCCCTAGCGGGGGATCCCTACAATGAGCAGTTCTTC. This gives the protein CASSSPSLAGDPYNEQFF.

A word on this clone: A junction boundary mismatches the germline segment, possibly from a read error. The rearrangement uses TRBV2 and TRBJ2-7, with TRBD1 as a possible D gene (6 bases). The CDR3 extends over 15 amino acids. Germline CDR1 and CDR2: SNHLY and FYNNEI. The DNA of the CDR3 is TGTGCCAGCAGCGAAGACAGGACCATTCCCTACGAGCAGTACTTC. Its translation is CASSEDRTIPYEQYF. The variable domain in full, with the rest retrieved from reference TRBV2 and TRBJ2-7, is EPEVTQTPSHQVTQMGQEVILRCVPISNHLYFYWYRQILGQKVEFLVSFYNNEISEKSEIFDDQFSVERPDGSNFTLKIRSTKLEDSAMYFCASSEDRTIPYEQYFGPGTRLTVT.